Listed below are T cell receptor beta chains from one sample, sequenced in a study of blood T cell repertoires in COVID-19. TCRdb keeps only in-frame clones here, not all; method: immunoSEQ multiplex PCR. The table lists approximately 110,000 clones, approximately 82% of them singletons. The sample taken for sequencing was peripheral blood. The receptors originated from a woman in her fifties or sixties with acute or convalescent COVID-19. Each CDR3 is given with its conserved first and last residue. The D gene is left open where the match is weak. Where a row states a size, it is once, few, many or the class of an expanded clone; other rows omit it.

j_call clone_size cdr3_length d_call v_call cdr3_aa cdr3_nt
TRBJ2-3 - 17 TRBD2 TRBV28 CASTAWRGDPSTDTQYF TGTGCCAGCACCGCTTGGCGGGGGGACCCTAGCACAGATACGCAGTATTTT
TRBJ2-7 - 15 TRBD1 TRBV27 CASSLGQGETYEQYF TGTGCCAGCAGTTTAGGGCAGGGGGAGACCTACGAGCAGTACTTC
TRBJ2-5 - 14 TRBD2 TRBV19 CASSAGTRGETQYF TGTGCCAGTAGTGCCGGGACTAGGGGAGAGACCCAGTACTTC
TRBJ2-7 - 13 - TRBV3-1/TRBV3-2 CASSPFDGGEQYF TGTGCCAGCAGCCCTTTTGACGGGGGAGAGCAGTACTTC
TRBJ1-1 - 12 - TRBV28 CASSDMNTEAFF TGTGCCAGCAGCGACATGAACACTGAAGCTTTCTTT
TRBJ2-3 - 16 - TRBV14 CASSQVTGKSTDTQYF TGTGCCAGCAGCCAAGTAACCGGGAAGAGCACAGATACGCAGTATTTT
TRBJ1-2 - 13 - TRBV5-4 CASSLTVGYGYTF TGTGCCAGCAGCTTGACGGTCGGCTATGGCTACACCTTC
TRBJ1-5 - 15 - TRBV28 CASLTGRTSNQPQHF TGTGCCAGCCTCACAGGACGGACGAGCAATCAGCCCCAGCATTTT
TRBJ2-3 - 11 - TRBV30 CAWSGIDTQYF TGTGCCTGGAGTGGTATAGATACGCAGTATTTT
TRBJ2-1 few 15 - TRBV5-6 CASSNWDSPYNEQFF TGTGCCAGCAGCAACTGGGACTCCCCTTACAATGAGCAGTTCTTC
TRBJ1-4 few 15 - TRBV7-2 CASSPSSQGNKKLFF TGTGCCAGCAGCCCTTCATCGCAGGGGAATAAAAAACTGTTTTTT
TRBJ2-3 once 16 TRBD2 TRBV27 CASSSGLAGKLDTQYF TGTGCCAGCAGTTCGGGACTAGCGGGGAAGTTAGATACGCAGTATTTT
TRBJ2-3 - 18 - TRBV12-2 CASRTGGTRTHATDTQYF TGTGCAAGTCGCACCGGGGGGACGAGGACTCACGCCACAGATACGCAGTATTTT
TRBJ1-1 once 13 TRBD1 TRBV6-4 CATRDRSDTEAFF TGTGCCACCCGGGACAGATCGGACACTGAAGCTTTCTTT
TRBJ1-2 - 12 - TRBV19 CASSIGGFGYTF TGTGCCAGTAGTATCGGGGGATTCGGCTACACCTTC
TRBJ2-1 - 16 - TRBV2 CASSADLSGFYNEQFF TGTGCCAGCAGTGCGGACCTGAGCGGTTTCTACAATGAGCAGTTCTTC
TRBJ1-4 - 15 - TRBV7-7 CASSLTPGFNEKLFF TGTGCTAGCAGCTTAACGCCAGGATTTAATGAAAAACTGTTTTTT
TRBJ1-4 few 14 - TRBV30 CAWNGGGPNEKLFF TGTGCCTGGAATGGTGGTGGGCCTAATGAAAAACTGTTTTTT
TRBJ1-5 - 14 - TRBV18 CASSPWEGGQPQHF TGTGCCAGCTCCCCGTGGGAGGGAGGTCAGCCCCAGCATTTT
TRBJ1-4 once 10 - TRBV7-2 CASSVGKLFF TGTGCCAGCAGCGTCGGGAAACTGTTTTTT
TRBJ2-1 - 12 - TRBV5-4 CASSSRENEQFF TGTGCCAGCAGCTCTCGGGAGAATGAGCAGTTCTTC
TRBJ1-2 - 16 - TRBV28 CASSSKRGGSLYGYTF TGTGCCAGCAGTTCGAAACGGGGGGGGAGTCTCTATGGCTACACCTTC
TRBJ2-5 - 10 - TRBV30 CAWSRETQYF TGTGCCTGGAGTCGGGAGACCCAGTACTTC
TRBJ2-3 - 14 TRBD1 TRBV11-2 CASSSGTDTDTQYF TGTGCCAGCAGCTCAGGGACAGACACAGATACGCAGTATTTT
TRBJ1-2 - 13 - TRBV6-5 CASNRYVQEGYTF TGTGCCAGCAATCGGTATGTCCAAGAGGGCTACACCTTC
TRBJ2-3 - 18 TRBD2 TRBV7-8 CASSLGPGLAGLTDTQYF TGTGCCAGCAGCTTGGGACCGGGACTAGCGGGTCTCACAGATACGCAGTATTTT
TRBJ2-7 - 12 TRBD2 TRBV27 CASNLLGGRQYF TGTGCCAGCAACCTCCTGGGGGGGAGACAGTACTTC
TRBJ2-1 - 12 - TRBV29-1 CSVDEGGDEQFF TGCAGCGTTGATGAGGGTGGCGATGAGCAGTTCTTC
TRBJ2-1 - 12 - TRBV18 CASSPPVSEQFF TGTGCCAGCTCACCCCCGGTGAGTGAGCAGTTCTTC
TRBJ1-3 - 17 - TRBV19 CASSSQHNRRGGNTIYF TGTGCCAGTAGTTCCCAACATAACAGGCGGGGCGGAAACACCATATATTTT
TRBJ2-1 - 12 TRBD2 TRBV2 CASSVTSGIQFF TGTGCCAGCAGTGTGACTAGCGGGATCCAGTTCTTC
TRBJ2-3 - 13 - TRBV5-1 CASSLATADTQYF TGCGCCAGCAGCTTGGCCACGGCAGATACGCAGTATTTT
TRBJ1-2 few 15 TRBD1 TRBV27 CASSLGGTGIYGYTF TGTGCCAGCAGTTTAGGCGGGACAGGCATCTATGGCTACACCTTC
TRBJ1-1 once 12 - TRBV3-1/TRBV3-2 CASSQGHPEAFF TGTGCCAGCAGCCAAGGACACCCTGAAGCTTTCTTT
TRBJ2-2 - 14 TRBD1 TRBV4-1 CASSRQGVTGELFF TGCGCCAGCAGCCGACAGGGGGTCACCGGGGAGCTGTTTTTT
TRBJ1-5 - 20 - TRBV6-2/TRBV6-3 CASSPRNRALTEYSNQPQHF TGTGCCAGCAGTCCACGCAACAGGGCCCTCACCGAATATAGCAATCAGCCCCAGCATTTT
TRBJ1-1 - 14 TRBD1 TRBV30 CAWSPGTGVFEAFF TGTGCCTGGAGCCCCGGGACAGGGGTTTTCGAAGCTTTCTTT
TRBJ1-1 - 13 - TRBV10-3 CAISESRATEAFF TGTGCCATCAGTGAGTCCAGGGCCACTGAAGCTTTCTTT
TRBJ1-1 - 16 TRBD1 TRBV3-1/TRBV3-2 CASSQGWDRLRTEAFF TGTGCCAGCAGCCAAGGGTGGGACAGGTTGAGAACTGAAGCTTTCTTT
TRBJ1-2 - 15 TRBD1 TRBV6-5 CASSYSKGGAHGYTF TGTGCCAGCAGTTACTCGAAAGGGGGCGCGCACGGCTACACCTTC
TRBJ1-4 once 14 - TRBV3-1/TRBV3-2 CASSTRLGNEKLFF TGTGCCAGCAGCACCCGGCTCGGGAATGAAAAACTGTTTTTT
TRBJ2-1 once 15 TRBD2 TRBV7-3 CASSLQAGGYNEQFF TGTGCCAGCAGCTTACAAGCGGGGGGCTACAATGAGCAGTTCTTC